This T cell receptor beta chain was identified in a study of cytomegalovirus exposure and HLA in healthy donors. Study-level background: The platform used for the 100 to 150 validation repertoires matched that of the roughly 720 first-cohort repertoires, a later analysis reported. Study-wide points: Diagnosis of cytomegalovirus status made by the classifier reportedly showed high specificity and sensitivity. Later, an analysis found that TCR clusters from the first cohort tended to co-occur in the roughly 120 validation repertoires.

Germline-derived CDR1 and CDR2 are SNHLY and FYNNEI. V dropped 8 bases and J dropped 1 base, with 14 bases sitting between them. The CDR3 spans 14 residues. Concerning this clone: The antigen remains unidentified.

The repertoire was sequenced with immunoSEQ multiplex PCR; TCRdb's copy has only in-frame clones and lacks some. The sample shows roughly 220,000 clones, approximately 80% of them seen only once. The origin of this receptor is a woman in her thirties in good health and CMV-seropositive. The source material was PBMCs. The V gene is TRBV2, the J gene TRBJ1-1; the D gene is possibly TRBD1 (6 bases). CDR3: CASGRQAWNTEAFF. As DNA, the CDR3 is TGTGCCAGCGGACGACAGGCGTGGAACACTGAAGCTTTCTTT.